The T cell receptor beta chain described here comes from a study of memory B cells and T cells in multiple sclerosis. The V and J ends lost 3 bases and 6 bases respectively, with 18 bases between them. The CDR3 loop spans 15 amino acids. The germline CDR1 and CDR2 sequences are SEHNR and FQNEAQ (reference sequence). TCRdb's copy holds only in-frame clones and misses some; the assay was immunoSEQ multiplex PCR. The sample shows about 7,600 clones, under 60% of them seen only once. The chain combines TRBV7-9 with TRBJ2-7; D is possibly TRBD2 (5 bases). The sequence derives from a human donor with multiple sclerosis. Sequencing was performed on memory (CD45RO+) CD8+ T cells from blood. The CDR3 region is CASSLAYRDESEQYF. The CDR3 DNA is TGTGCCAGCAGCTTGGCCTACCGGGATGAGAGCGAGCAGTACTTC.